The 21 T cell receptor beta chains below come from one sample, sequenced in a study of blood T cells in healthy people across ages. A sample-barcoded 5' primer and a J-beta primer mix were used in a second PCR of roughly 7 to 11 cycles. TCRdb analysed the 5' RACE reads with MiXCR anew, one entry per CDR3 protein. The table has 500,000 to 550,000 distinct CDR3 sequences, approximately 25% seen once. This same sample was also part of a study on T cells of mothers and their children.

Sequenced: blood. The receptors here all came from a boy aged 10-17 years in good health.

Only a few counts were recorded for this clonotype. This sequence joins TRBV12-3 or TRBV12-4 and TRBJ1-1; D not certain. CDR3 length: 14 amino acids. The V end lost 2 bases, the J end lost 0 bases, and 7 bases lay between the germline ends. CDR3 bases: TGTGCCAGCAGTTTAAACCGCATGAACACTGAAGCTTTCTTT. It specifies CASSLNRMNTEAFF.

The genes are TRBV12-3 or TRBV12-4 and TRBJ1-2; 7 bases line up with TRBD1. Trimming removed 6 bases from V and 6 bases from J; junction bases left unmatched: 7. CDR3 size: 13 residues. The CDR3 coding sequence is TGTGCCAGCAGCCCAACAGGGGCGAATGGCTACACCTTC. Its translation is CASSPTGANGYTF.

This chain connects TRBV3-1 to TRBJ2-5, with 15 bases aligning to TRBD2. The DNA end lines up better with TRBJ2-1; the J call may be wrong. The germline CDR1 and CDR2 sequences are LGHDT and YNNKEL (reference sequence). CDR3 size: 16 residues. This chain's CDR3 is CASSPGTSGGIDEQFF. The DNA of the CDR3 is TGTGCCAGCAGCCCTGGGACTAGCGGGGGGATCGATGAGCAGTTCTTC.

This clonotype occurred a few times. This sequence joins TRBV3-1 and TRBJ2-5; D is undetermined. Trimming took off 6 bases at V and 3 bases at J, with 14 bases between the two ends. CDR1 is LGHDT and CDR2 is YNNKEL in the germline V gene (reference sequence). The CDR3 runs to 14 residues. The CDR3 loop reads CASSPNVLKETQYF. CDR3 nucleotides: TGTGCCAGCAGTCCTAACGTGTTGAAAGAGACCCAGTACTTC.

V usage is TRBV11-2 and J usage is TRBJ2-7; TRBD2 is a possible D gene (6 bases). This CDR3 is 13 amino acids long. The germline CDR1 and CDR2 sequences are SGHAT and FQNNGV. Deletions cut 6 bases from V and 5 bases from J, with 14 bases between. DNA of the CDR3: TGTGCCAGCAGGCTAGTGGGAGGCCACGAGCAGTACTTC. It translates to CASRLVGGHEQYF.

This clonotype turned up a few times. An end of the junction does not agree with germline; a read error may underlie this. The chain recombines TRBV7-6 with TRBJ2-5, with a possible D match to TRBD2 (6 bases). The CDR3 is 15 residues long. Germline V gene data show CDR1 as SGHVS and CDR2 as FNYEAQ. The CDR3 here is CASSPAGGDQGTQYF. The CDR3 DNA reads as TGTGCCAGCAGCCCAGCTGGCGGGGACCAAGGGACCCAGTACTTC.

This clonotype was seen just once. This chain joins TRBV20-1 and TRBJ2-5; the D gene is possibly TRBD1 (6 bases). CDR1 and CDR2 from the germline V gene are DFQATT and SNEGSKA (reference sequence). V was pared by 7 bases and J by 3 bases, with 18 bases between. The CDR3 totals 14 residues. In nucleotides, the CDR3 is TGCAGTGGAGGGATCACAGGGCGAAAAGAGACCCAGTACTTC. Translated: CSGGITGRKETQYF.

This clonotype was observed a few times. The gene calls are TRBV24-1 and TRBJ2-5; D is ambiguous. Germline V gene lookup returns CDR1 KGHDR and CDR2 SFDVKD. Trimming shortened V by 4 bases and J by 2 bases, and 10 bases separated the two germline ends. This CDR3 has 14 amino acids. CDR3: CATSEHSRQETQYF. The CDR3 DNA reads as TGTGCCACCAGTGAGCACAGCCGTCAAGAGACCCAGTACTTC.

This clonotype was detected a few times. The chain carries TRBV20-1 and TRBJ1-4; D is perhaps TRBD1 (5 bases). Trimming removed 3 bases from V and 0 bases from J, with 11 bases in between. Per the germline V gene, CDR1 is DFQATT and CDR2 is SNEGSKA (reference sequence). The CDR3 totals 15 residues. The CDR3 DNA is TGCAGTGCTAGGCGGGGGGATGCAACTAATGAAAAACTGTTTTTT. It translates to CSARRGDATNEKLFF.

At least ten counts were recorded for this clonotype. This rearrangement joins TRBV7-9 to TRBJ1-4, with D unclear. The germline V and J ends were trimmed by 6 bases and 7 bases, with 12 bases remaining between them. This CDR3 comprises 13 residues. From germline, CDR1 is SEHNR and CDR2 FQNEAQ (reference sequence). CDR3 loop: CASREVIGEKLFF. CDR3 DNA sequence: TGTGCCAGCAGAGAGGTTATCGGTGAAAAACTGTTTTTT.

The chain couples TRBV4-3 to TRBJ2-7; D not certain. The CDR3 runs to 15 residues. The V end lost 0 bases, the J end lost 0 bases, and 9 bases lay between the germline ends. Germline loops: CDR1 LGHNA, CDR2 YSLEER. The DNA of the CDR3 is TGCGCCAGCAGCCAAGATCCTTCCCTCTCCTACGAGCAGTACTTC. Protein: CASSQDPSLSYEQYF.

The CDR3 is CATSDLGLAKETQYF. CDR3 coding DNA: TGTGCCACCAGTGATTTGGGACTAGCGAAAGAGACCCAGTACTTC. The rearrangement uses TRBV24-1 and TRBJ2-1; 9 bases align to TRBD2. The J call is uncertain, as TRBJ2-5 better fits the DNA end. Germline CDR1 KGHDR, CDR2 SFDVKD. This CDR3 contains 15 residues.

Written as DNA, the CDR3 is TGTGCCAGCAGTTTAGGCCCGCAGAGGGCTAACACTGAAGCTTTCTTT. Its translation: CASSLGPQRANTEAFF. The chain recombines TRBV27 with TRBJ1-1; no reliable D call. Per germline, CDR1 MNHEY and CDR2 SMNVEV (reference sequence). The CDR3 length is 16 residues. The germline V and J ends were trimmed by 2 bases and 2 bases, with 15 bases remaining between them.

This clonotype was detected a few times. V gene TRBV4-3 combines with J gene TRBJ2-5; D gene uncertain. The DNA end is a closer match to TRBJ2-1, so the J assignment may be wrong. The CDR3 loop spans 21 amino acids. Germline V CDR1 and CDR2: LGHNA, YSLEER. The chain's CDR3 is CASSQISFGRLIRSVGNEQFF. In DNA, the CDR3 is TGCGCCAGCAGCCAAATCTCATTCGGGCGGCTAATTCGATCGGTGGGGAATGAGCAGTTCTTC.

The chain's CDR3 is CASSQARVSTSGAYEQYF. CDR3 in DNA: TGTGCCAGCAGCCAAGCTCGGGTCAGTACTAGCGGAGCCTACGAGCAGTACTTC. This chain uses TRBV14 with TRBJ2-7; 8 nucleotides agree with TRBD2. Germline CDR1 and CDR2: SGHDN and FVKESK. This CDR3 spans 18 amino acids. V gave up 1 base and J gave up 2 bases; unmatched junction bases: 13. Full variable domain (remainder filled in from reference TRBV14 and TRBJ2-7): EAGVTQFPSHSVIEKGQTVTLRCDPISGHDNLYWYRRVMGKEIKFLLHFVKESKQDESGMPNNRFLAERTGGTYSTLKVQPAELEDSGVYFCASSQARVSTSGAYEQYFGPGTRLTVT.

The V gene is TRBV24-1, the J gene TRBJ1-1; 11 nucleotides line up with TRBD1. Trimming at V came to 5 bases and at J to 4 bases, leaving 5 bases not matched to a gene. Germline lookup yields CDR1 KGHDR and CDR2 SFDVKD. CDR3 length equals 15 residues. This CDR3 reads CATSADRGLVTEAFF. CDR3 in DNA: TGTGCCACCAGTGCGGACAGGGGGCTTGTCACTGAAGCTTTCTTT.

The gene calls are TRBV18 and TRBJ1-2; D is ambiguous. Trimming left V 1 base short and J 6 bases short, with 6 bases between. CDR3 length: 12 amino acids. CDR1 and CDR2 from the germline V gene are KGHSH and LQKENI. The CDR3 loop is CASSPLSHGYTF. For the CDR3, the DNA is TGTGCCAGCTCACCACTTAGTCATGGCTACACCTTC.

V gene TRBV9 combines with J gene TRBJ1-1; D is possibly TRBD1 (5 bases). This CDR3 contains 15 residues. Per germline, CDR1 SGDLS and CDR2 YYNGEE. V was cut by 0 bases and J by 3 bases, with 12 bases left in between. The CDR3 nucleotides read TGTGCCAGCAGCGTAGCTCGTGGAGGGGACACTGAAGCTTTCTTT. This codes for CASSVARGGDTEAFF.

There are a few counts of this clonotype. The chain is built from TRBV13 and TRBJ2-5, with D perhaps matching TRBD1 (5 bases). The J call may be in error: the DNA end matches TRBJ2-7 better. Germline V gene data show CDR1 as PRHDT and CDR2 as FYEKMQ (reference sequence). The CDR3 runs 14 residues. The CDR3 protein is CATQGQGRSYEQYF. The DNA for the CDR3 is TGTGCCACCCAAGGGCAGGGCAGAAGCTACGAGCAGTACTTC.

This clonotype was recorded a few times. The gene calls are TRBV12-5 and TRBJ1-1; 7 bases agree with TRBD1. The CDR3 spans 15 residues. J was trimmed by 4 bases and V by 7 bases; bases with no gene match: 12. The germline CDR1 and CDR2 sequences are LGHNT and FRNRAP. CDR3 DNA: TGTGCTAGTGCCGAAGGGGGCCTGGGTGGCACTGAAGCTTTCTTT. It specifies CASAEGGLGGTEAFF.

The rearrangement joins TRBV4-2 to TRBJ2-1; a possible D gene is TRBD2 (6 bases). The CDR3 consists of 17 residues. Germline CDR1 reads LGHNA; CDR2 reads YNFKEQ. Trimming stripped 3 bases from V and 8 bases from J, with 23 bases between. The CDR3: CASSQIWGDRPGYEQFF. Written as DNA, the CDR3 is TGTGCCAGCAGCCAGATTTGGGGGGATAGACCGGGGTATGAGCAGTTCTTC.